This TCR beta chain was sequenced in a study of cytomegalovirus exposure and HLA in healthy donors. In the study overall: Approximately 180 million T cells yielded approximately 100 million unique TCR beta sequences, as an earlier analysis found.

Points from the study as a whole: The majority of TCR sequences were rare, yet some public TCRs appeared in many donors. As immune exposure information, only CMV serostatus was available.

The PCR was carried out with 60 Vbeta primers and 13 Jbeta primers. This table comes from immunoSEQ multiplex PCR, and its TCRdb copy is limited to in-frame clones, with some not included. Counted here are about 130,000 clones, approximately 71% occurring once; the ten biggest clones make up about 1%. The CDR3 loop spans 16 amino acids. With 1 base removed from V and 4 bases from J, the gap between germline ends came to 19 bases. The V gene's germline CDR1 is GTSNPN and CDR2 SVGIG (reference sequence). Note on this clone: Its antigen remains unidentified.

Sequenced material: PBMCs. This receptor was taken from an older woman in good health and CMV-seronegative. The V call is TRBV30, the J call TRBJ2-5; tentatively, D is TRBD2 (6 bases). This CDR3 reads CAWSEDQTRYGETQYF. The CDR3 DNA reads as TGTGCCTGGAGTGAGGACCAGACTAGGTATGGAGAGACCCAGTACTTC. Supplemented by reference TRBV30 and TRBJ2-5, the full variable domain reads SQTIHQWPATLVQPVGSPLSLECTVEGTSNPNLYWYRQAAGRGLQLLFYSVGIGQISSEVPQNLSASRPQDRQFILSSKKLLLSDSGFYLCAWSEDQTRYGETQYFGPGTRLLVL.